Shown below are 18 T cell receptor beta chains from a single sample sequenced in a study of T-cell reconstitution after alpha-beta-depleted transplantation in children. The TCRbeta library incorporated unique molecular identifiers. TCRdb reprocessed the PCR reads via MiXCR and lists one record per CDR3 protein. The table records around 490,000 distinct CDR3 sequences, roughly 11% of them present only once. Material: PBMCs, mostly from graft donor cells, obtained 180 days after TCRalphabeta/CD19-depleted stem cell transplant. These receptor sequences come from a female patient aged 2 to 10 who had a stem cell transplant for aplastic anemia, so the T cells may come from the graft donor.

Ten or more counts support this clonotype. The chain uses TRBV20-1 and TRBJ2-5; D possibly corresponds to TRBD2 (6 bases). Germline CDR1 and CDR2: DFQATT and SNEGSKA (reference sequence). CDR3 length: 13 amino acids. V was clipped by 4 bases and J by 7 bases, with 16 bases between them. CDR3 amino acids: CSAKGGDYATQYF. CDR3 DNA: TGCAGTGCTAAAGGCGGGGATTACGCGACCCAGTACTTC.

The rearrangement joins TRBV29-1 to TRBJ1-1; the D is unclear. CDR1 is SQVTM, CDR2 ANQGSEA, per germline. The CDR3 runs to 13 residues. V gave up 1 base and J gave up 0 bases, with 6 bases separating them. This CDR3 reads CSVEVGLNTEAFF. Written as DNA, the CDR3 is TGCAGCGTTGAAGTGGGCTTGAACACTGAAGCTTTCTTT.

The chain couples TRBV20-1 to TRBJ2-3, with 10 bases aligning to TRBD1. This CDR3 is 13 amino acids long. Per germline, CDR1 DFQATT and CDR2 SNEGSKA (reference sequence). V shed 3 bases, J shed 4 bases, and the junction held 1 base outside the gene matches. CDR3 region: CSARTGGPDTQYF. In DNA, the CDR3 is TGCAGTGCTAGGACAGGGGGCCCAGATACGCAGTATTTT.

This clonotype was picked up many times. The chain couples TRBV7-2 to TRBJ2-3; the D gene is possibly TRBD2 (6 bases). Trimming removed 0 bases at V and 5 bases at J, with 6 bases between. The CDR3 contains 13 residues. Germline CDR1 and CDR2: SGHTA and FQGNSA. Here the CDR3 DNA reads TGTGCCAGCAGCTTAGCGCGGGGAGATACGCAGTATTTT. It yields the protein CASSLARGDTQYF. Full variable domain (rest looked up from reference TRBV7-2 and TRBJ2-3): GAGVSQSPSNKVTEKGKDVELRCDPISGHTALYWYRQSLGQGLEFLIYFQGNSAPDKSGLPSDRFSAERTGGSVSTLTIQRTQQEDSAVYLCASSLARGDTQYFGPGTRLTVL.

The chain joins TRBV28 to TRBJ1-1, with no clear D. Trimming left V 1 base short and J 4 bases short, with 13 bases between. Germline CDR1 and CDR2: MDHEN and SYDVKM. The length of the CDR3 is 15 residues. This chain's CDR3 is CASSLFLGRRTEAFF. In DNA form, the CDR3 reads TGTGCCAGCAGTTTATTTCTGGGAAGACGCACTGAAGCTTTCTTT.

V and J are TRBV7-9 and TRBJ2-3, with 7 bases aligning to TRBD2. The CDR3 length is 15 residues. The V gene end was trimmed by 3 bases and the J gene end by 3 bases; junction bases not matched to a gene: 6. CDR1 and CDR2 from the germline V gene are SEHNR and FQNEAQ (reference sequence). CDR3 in DNA: TGTGCCAGCAGCTTCAGCGGGAAGGGGACAGATACGCAGTATTTT. Its protein product is CASSFSGKGTDTQYF.

This clonotype was detected a few times. V is TRBV5-4 and J is TRBJ1-3; 11 bases agree with TRBD1. Germline V gives CDR1 SGHNT, CDR2 YYREEE (reference sequence). This CDR3 is 20 amino acids long. Losses at the gene ends were 3 bases for V and 0 bases for J; bases not matched to a gene: 14. The CDR3 reads CASSSTGTGGPHLSGNTIYF. The DNA for the CDR3 is TGTGCCAGCAGCTCAACCGGGACAGGGGGTCCCCACCTCTCTGGAAACACCATATATTTT.

V and J are TRBV6-1 and TRBJ2-4; the D gene is possibly TRBD2 (6 bases). Germline CDR1 reads MNHNS; CDR2 reads SASEGT. The CDR3 loop spans 14 amino acids. Trimming removed 6 bases from V and 0 bases from J, with 9 bases in between. CDR3 coding DNA: TGTGCCAGCAGACCCGGGGGAGCCAAAAACATTCAGTACTTC. It specifies CASRPGGAKNIQYF.

J is TRBJ2-1 and V is TRBV7-2; 11 bases line up with TRBD2. The CDR3 has 17 amino acids. Trimming cost V 5 bases and J 4 bases; bases outside gene matches: 10. From germline, CDR1 is SGHTA and CDR2 FQGNSA. This CDR3 is CASSPSGSGREYNEQFF. The CDR3, as DNA: TGTGCCAGCAGCCCAAGTGGTAGCGGGAGGGAGTACAATGAGCAGTTCTTC.

The rearrangement links TRBV7-2 to TRBJ1-2; TRBD1 matches 10 bases. Germline V lookup: CDR1 SGHTA, CDR2 FQGNSA. The CDR3 loop spans 15 amino acids. V lost 5 bases and J lost 6; bases outside the gene matches: 9. The CDR3 sequence: CASSVTGTGVNGYTF. The CDR3 DNA reads as TGTGCCAGCAGCGTAACCGGGACAGGGGTTAATGGCTACACCTTC. Together with reference TRBV7-2 and TRBJ1-2, the CDR3 gives the full variable domain: GAGVSQSPSNKVTEKGKDVELRCDPISGHTALYWYRQSLGQGLEFLIYFQGNSAPDKSGLPSDRFSAERTGGSVSTLTIQRTQQEDSAVYLCASSVTGTGVNGYTFGSGTRLTVV.

The chain joins TRBV29-1 to TRBJ2-5, with D uncertain. Germline values: CDR1 SQVTM, CDR2 ANQGSEA. V lost 5 bases, J lost 5 bases, and 18 bases lay in between. This CDR3 comprises 14 residues. The CDR3 DNA sequence: TGCAGCGTTCCTCACCGTTGGGCGCGGGAGACCCAGTACTTC. Residues: CSVPHRWARETQYF.

This clonotype came up a few times. The V call is TRBV11-2, the J call TRBJ2-2; 12 bases fit TRBD2. The CDR3 contains 19 residues. Trimming removed 2 bases from V and 3 bases from J; junction bases left unmatched: 10. The V gene's germline CDR1 is SGHAT and CDR2 FQNNGV. The DNA of the CDR3 is TGTGCCAGCAGCTTACTGTGGGGACTAGCGGGTTTAGACACCGGGGAGCTGTTTTTT. It encodes CASSLLWGLAGLDTGELFF.

Of note for this clonotype: An end of the junction does not agree with germline; a read error may underlie this. The V and J genes are TRBV3-1 and TRBJ2-5; D possibly corresponds to TRBD2 (5 bases). CDR3 length: 17 amino acids. Germline CDR1 and CDR2: LGHDT and YNNKEL (reference sequence). DNA for the CDR3: TGTGCCAGCTGCCAAGAAGGAGCGGCTCGGATACAAGAGACCCAGTACTTC. Protein: CASCQEGAARIQETQYF.

This clonotype turned up a few times. This chain connects TRBV20-1 to TRBJ1-4; unclear D gene. V lost 3 bases and J lost 3, with 5 bases in between. The CDR3 contains 12 residues. Germline V gene sequence: CDR1 DFQATT, CDR2 SNEGSKA (reference sequence). The DNA of the CDR3 is TGCAGTGCTAGTGTGCCTAATGAAAAACTGTTTTTT. Amino acids: CSASVPNEKLFF.

The V and J genes are TRBV4-1 and TRBJ1-4, with TRBD1 identical over 7 bases. V trimming: 4 bases; J trimming: 0 bases; junction bases outside the gene matches: 5. Germline loops: CDR1 MGHRA, CDR2 YSYEKL. This CDR3 has 16 amino acids. The DNA for the CDR3 is TGCGCCAGCAGCCCGGGACAGACTGCAACTAATGAAAAACTGTTTTTT. Residues: CASSPGQTATNEKLFF.

This clonotype was counted a few times. The chain has TRBV19 and TRBJ2-4; D possibly matches TRBD1 or TRBD2 (6 bases each). Germline V gene lookup returns CDR1 LNHDA and CDR2 SQIVND (reference sequence). V was pared by 3 bases and J by 7 bases, with 10 bases between. This CDR3 comprises 13 residues. The CDR3 coding sequence is TGTGCCAGTAGTATTGGGGGGCGGAACATTCAGTACTTC. It encodes CASSIGGRNIQYF.

This clonotype was detected ten times or more. The chain joins TRBV9 to TRBJ2-7; 10 bases map to TRBD1. CDR3 length: 14 amino acids. The V segment lost 3 bases and the J segment 1 base; nucleotides outside the gene matches: 1. Germline CDR1 is SGDLS and CDR2 is YYNGEE. CDR3 sequence (DNA): TGTGCCAGCAGCGGACAGGGGGCGTCCTACGAGCAGTACTTC. Amino acid sequence: CASSGQGASYEQYF.

This clonotype came up many times. CDR3 residues: CASSPRVGNTEAFF. The CDR3 DNA is TGTGCCAGCAGCCCCCGGGTGGGGAACACTGAAGCTTTCTTT. The V and J genes are TRBV7-2 and TRBJ1-1, with D unresolved. Trimming shortened V by 5 bases and J by 1 base, and 11 bases separated the two germline ends. This CDR3 is built from 14 residues. The germline V gene has CDR1 SGHTA and CDR2 FQGNSA.